Sequencing of this TCR beta chain was carried out in a study of OX40 agonist ivuxolimab in advanced cancers. Background on the study: At 0.01 to 10 mg/kg, ivuxolimab was administered intravenously to patients every 2 weeks. Participants, about 83% male, averaged around 64 years of age, ranging from about 20 to 80.

TCRdb keeps only in-frame clones here, not all; method: immunoSEQ multiplex PCR. The table includes about 43,000 clones, 70% to 90% detected once. Trimming shortened V by 4 bases and J by 5 bases, and 12 bases separated the two germline ends. The CDR3 contains 14 residues. CDR1 is SGHTA and CDR2 is FQGTGA in the germline V gene. The V gene is TRBV7-3, the J gene TRBJ2-1, with D tentatively TRBD1 (5 bases). The TCR originated in an adult with an advanced solid tumor such as melanoma, head and neck, liver or kidney cancer. Source: CD4+ or CD8+ T cells sorted from blood, taken in a trial of the OX40 agonist ivuxolimab. DNA of the CDR3: TGTGCCAGCAGCTCTTCGTGGGGCAACAATGAGCAGTTCTTC. This translates into CASSSSWGNNEQFF.